This is a list of T cell receptor beta chains from one sample in a study of STAT3 mutations in large granular lymphocyte leukemia. Profiled with immunoSEQ multiplex PCR; TCRdb holds only in-frame clones, not every one. In the table there are tens of thousands of clones, approximately 94% of which are singletons. Material for sequencing was peripheral blood mononuclear cells. All receptors derive from a man aged 35 to 55 with T-cell large granular lymphocyte leukemia. Some clones in this sample may be carry-over from other donors' samples. CDR3s include the opening cysteine and the closing phenylalanine or tryptophan. The D gene is left open where the match is weak.

j_gene: TRBJ2-2; d_gene: .; v_gene: TRBV5-6; CDR3aa: CASSLAPNTGELFF
j_gene: TRBJ1-5; d_gene: TRBD1; v_gene: TRBV4-2; CDR3aa: CASSQDGRTGGFSQHF
j_gene: TRBJ1-5; d_gene: TRBD1; v_gene: TRBV10-3; CDR3aa: CAISETGESNQPQHF
j_gene: TRBJ1-2; d_gene: .; v_gene: TRBV20-1; CDR3aa: CSAVPLYGYTF
j_gene: TRBJ1-3; d_gene: .; v_gene: TRBV7-2; CDR3aa: CASSPGGVAGNTIYF
j_gene: TRBJ2-2; d_gene: TRBD2; v_gene: TRBV7-2; CDR3aa: CASSLAGGSTGELFF
j_gene: TRBJ1-6; d_gene: TRBD1; v_gene: TRBV29-1; CDR3aa: CSVGDRGNSPLHF
j_gene: TRBJ2-3; d_gene: .; v_gene: TRBV9; CDR3aa: CASRGLSTDTQYF
j_gene: TRBJ2-3; d_gene: TRBD2; v_gene: TRBV29-1; CDR3aa: CSLGGGGTDTQYF
j_gene: TRBJ2-3; d_gene: TRBD2; v_gene: TRBV7-2; CDR3aa: CASRRGTSGGYTDTQYF
j_gene: TRBJ1-2; d_gene: .; v_gene: TRBV5-6; CDR3aa: CASSPWGVYGYTF
j_gene: TRBJ2-3; d_gene: TRBD2; v_gene: TRBV6-5; CDR3aa: CASSYSERGGMYTQYF
j_gene: TRBJ1-1; d_gene: TRBD1; v_gene: TRBV6-1; CDR3aa: CASRRDRGNTEAFF
j_gene: TRBJ1-1; d_gene: .; v_gene: TRBV14; CDR3aa: CASSQAGALGTEAFF
j_gene: TRBJ2-2; d_gene: TRBD2; v_gene: TRBV7-3; CDR3aa: CASSSGLTTGELFF
j_gene: TRBJ1-4; d_gene: .; v_gene: TRBV5-1; CDR3aa: CASSSNGGMTNEKLFF
j_gene: TRBJ1-1; d_gene: .; v_gene: TRBV5-1; CDR3aa: CASSLEAGRVSTEAFF
j_gene: TRBJ1-4; d_gene: .; v_gene: TRBV5-1; CDR3aa: CASSLEGEWGKLFF
j_gene: TRBJ1-1; d_gene: .; v_gene: TRBV6-5; CDR3aa: CASSSVSMNTEAFF
j_gene: TRBJ1-1; d_gene: .; v_gene: TRBV30; CDR3aa: CAWSKLNTEAFF
j_gene: TRBJ2-3; d_gene: .; v_gene: TRBV7-9; CDR3aa: CAGGGRTSTDTQYF
j_gene: TRBJ2-1; d_gene: TRBD1; v_gene: TRBV9; CDR3aa: CASNQGDNEQFF
j_gene: TRBJ1-2; d_gene: .; v_gene: TRBV29-1; CDR3aa: CSVEDFDGYTF
j_gene: TRBJ1-5; d_gene: .; v_gene: TRBV7-2; CDR3aa: CASTQGRGNQPQHF
j_gene: TRBJ1-2; d_gene: TRBD1; v_gene: TRBV19; CDR3aa: CASRDRGGYGYTF
j_gene: TRBJ2-7; d_gene: .; v_gene: TRBV5-5; CDR3aa: CASSPTRGGSYEQYF
j_gene: TRBJ1-1; d_gene: .; v_gene: TRBV9; CDR3aa: CATLPMEATEAFF
j_gene: TRBJ1-1; d_gene: .; v_gene: TRBV10-2; CDR3aa: CASRDSGRNTEAFF
j_gene: TRBJ2-1; d_gene: .; v_gene: TRBV5-4; CDR3aa: CASSLSGVRYNEQFF
j_gene: TRBJ2-7; d_gene: TRBD2; v_gene: TRBV4-2; CDR3aa: CASSQHDTSGGQYF
j_gene: TRBJ2-2; d_gene: TRBD1; v_gene: TRBV27; CDR3aa: CASSPSPGTGINTGELFF
j_gene: TRBJ1-5; d_gene: .; v_gene: TRBV2; CDR3aa: CASSDFRGNQPQHF
j_gene: TRBJ2-7; d_gene: TRBD2; v_gene: TRBV18; CDR3aa: CASSRTSGASYEQYF
j_gene: TRBJ2-7; d_gene: TRBD1; v_gene: TRBV4-2; CDR3aa: CASSLSLTGEGEQYF
j_gene: TRBJ1-4; d_gene: TRBD1; v_gene: TRBV5-1; CDR3aa: CASSGQGATNEKLFF
j_gene: TRBJ2-5; d_gene: .; v_gene: TRBV19; CDR3aa: CASSSGIQETQYF
j_gene: TRBJ1-2; d_gene: TRBD1; v_gene: TRBV10-2; CDR3aa: CASRRQGANYGYTF
j_gene: TRBJ1-6; d_gene: .; v_gene: TRBV18; CDR3aa: CASSRSGGENSPLHF
j_gene: TRBJ2-7; d_gene: .; v_gene: TRBV28; CDR3aa: CASTRTWSYEQYF
j_gene: TRBJ1-2; d_gene: TRBD1; v_gene: TRBV5-4; CDR3aa: CASSLAAGGTYGYTF
j_gene: TRBJ1-4; d_gene: .; v_gene: TRBV30; CDR3aa: CAWRPRGAYEKLFF